A single T cell receptor beta chain is shown here with its context. Its specificity is not known. Sorted cells: live naive CD8+ T cells, CD45RA+CCR7+, Annexin V-negative. The assay was immunoSEQ multiplex PCR, and TCRdb's table has in-frame clones only and misses some. The sample yields 4,500 to 6,000 clones, nearly 98% seen once. The data are from a study of naive CD8 T cells in extremely preterm neonates. Study summary: The methods list adults as 20-50 years; the abstract says 25-50. Study-wide findings and caveats: Preterm neonates had significantly lower iChao1 richness than other age groups. Preterm infants showed shorter CDR3s, fewer N additions and less trimming than older groups.

The CDR3 is made up of 15 amino acids. Looked up from germline, CDR1 is LNHDA and CDR2 is SQIVND (reference sequence). After removal of 5 bases from V and 4 bases from J, the junction contained 7 bases not matched to a gene. Input material: naive CD8+ T cells from blood. V and J are TRBV19 and TRBJ2-7; 11 bases map to TRBD2. This clonotype originated in a human donor in good health. This chain's CDR3 is CASSAASGRIYEQYF. The CDR3 region has the DNA TGTGCCAGTAGTGCGGCTAGCGGGAGGATTTACGAGCAGTACTTC.